This T cell receptor (beta chain) was identified during a study of blood T cell repertoires in COVID-19. Study-level background: Specimens from acute and convalescent COVID-19 originated in the United States, Italy and Spain.

In the authors' methods: Scientists estimated how many nucleated cells there were by amplifying reference gene primers. Profiling relied on immunoSEQ multiplex PCR, and the TCRdb table lists in-frame clones only, not all of them. From that table come the V and J calls and clone size; the DNA was used to work out D and trimming. The repertoire has around 70,000 clones, around 75% of them found once; the top ten carry about 21%. Germline V CDR1 and CDR2: WNHNN, SYGVQD (reference sequence). J lost 5 bases, V lost 5 bases, and 10 bases had no gene match. The CDR3 sequence is 15 residues long. Only a few counts were recorded for this clone.

The TCR was taken from a man aged 70-80 years with acute or convalescent COVID-19. Source material: peripheral blood. The chain uses TRBV10-1 and TRBJ2-7; 9 bases are a match to TRBD1. The CDR3 sequence: CASSTTRTGDHEQYF. The CDR3 DNA reads TGCGCCAGCAGTACCACCCGGACAGGGGACCACGAGCAGTACTTC.